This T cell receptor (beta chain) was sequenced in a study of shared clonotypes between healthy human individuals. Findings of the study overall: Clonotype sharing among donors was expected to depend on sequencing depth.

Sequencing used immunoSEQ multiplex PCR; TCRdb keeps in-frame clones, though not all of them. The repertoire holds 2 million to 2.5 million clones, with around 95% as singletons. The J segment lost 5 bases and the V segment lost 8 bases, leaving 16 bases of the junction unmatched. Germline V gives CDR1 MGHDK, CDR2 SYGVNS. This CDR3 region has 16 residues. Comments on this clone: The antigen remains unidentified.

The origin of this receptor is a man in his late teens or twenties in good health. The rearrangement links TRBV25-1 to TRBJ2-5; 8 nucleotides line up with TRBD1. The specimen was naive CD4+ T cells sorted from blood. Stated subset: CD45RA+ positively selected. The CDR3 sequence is CASGSFWAGGVETQYF. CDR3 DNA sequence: TGTGCCAGCGGATCGTTCTGGGCAGGGGGCGTGGAGACCCAGTACTTC.